These T cell receptor beta chains were read from a single sample in a study of identical twins. In TCRdb, the 5' RACE reads were re-called with MiXCR into one record per CDR3 protein. This sample has about 240,000 distinct CDR3 sequences, with 7.5% found just once. These same records also appear under a second study, on yellow fever vaccine responses in identical twins.

The material sequenced was CD8+ T cells sorted from blood. The receptor set was obtained from a woman between 18 and 29 years old in good health. Each CDR3 is given with its conserved first and last residue. The D gene is left open where the match is weak. Not all rows give a size; the values are once, few, many and, for expanded clones, a class.

abundance: few; v_gene: TRBV7-8; j_gene: TRBJ2-7; d_gene: -; CDR3nt: TGTGCCAGCAGCCCCTGGGTGACTAGTCACGAGCAGTACTTC; CDR3aa: CASSPWVTSHEQYF
abundance: many; v_gene: TRBV12-3/TRBV12-4; j_gene: TRBJ2-1; d_gene: -; CDR3nt: TGTGCCAGCAGTTTTGGGGCGTCCTACAATGAGCAGTTCTTC; CDR3aa: CASSFGASYNEQFF
abundance: many; v_gene: TRBV3-2; j_gene: TRBJ2-1; d_gene: -; CDR3nt: TGTGCCAGCAGCCAAGAAACCCCCGGGGGTTACAATGAGCAGTTCTTC; CDR3aa: CASSQETPGGYNEQFF
abundance: many; v_gene: TRBV5-1; j_gene: TRBJ2-5; d_gene: TRBD2; CDR3nt: TGCGCCAGCAGCTTGGCCACTAGCGGGGCGCAAGAGACCCAGTACTTC; CDR3aa: CASSLATSGAQETQYF
abundance: -; v_gene: TRBV6-1; j_gene: TRBJ2-7; d_gene: TRBD1; CDR3nt: TGTGCCAGCGCACCCGGGACAGGGGCCTACGAGCAGTACTTC; CDR3aa: CASAPGTGAYEQYF
abundance: many; v_gene: TRBV12-3/TRBV12-4; j_gene: TRBJ2-2; d_gene: TRBD2; CDR3nt: TGTGCCAGCAGTTGGCTAGCGGGAGTAAACACCGGGGAGCTGTTTTTT; CDR3aa: CASSWLAGVNTGELFF
abundance: few; v_gene: TRBV11-2; j_gene: TRBJ2-1; d_gene: -; CDR3nt: TGTGCCAGCAGCTTAGATCTCGGGTTCTACAATGAGCAGTTCTTC; CDR3aa: CASSLDLGFYNEQFF
abundance: few; v_gene: TRBV3-1; j_gene: TRBJ2-1; d_gene: -; CDR3nt: TGTGCCAGTTCCATCGACGGGGGGCTAGGAAATGAGCAGTTCTTC; CDR3aa: CASSIDGGLGNEQFF
abundance: -; v_gene: TRBV5-1; j_gene: TRBJ2-1; d_gene: TRBD2; CDR3nt: TGCGCCAGCAGCTATAGCGGGGGGGTCAATGAGCAGTTCTTC; CDR3aa: CASSYSGGVNEQFF
abundance: -; v_gene: TRBV27; j_gene: TRBJ2-5; d_gene: TRBD1; CDR3nt: TGTGCCAGCAGTACGGGACAGAACCAAGAGACCCAGTACTTC; CDR3aa: CASSTGQNQETQYF
abundance: many; v_gene: TRBV5-1; j_gene: TRBJ2-5; d_gene: -; CDR3nt: TGCGCCAGCAGCCTAACCAAACCTGCAGGGATGGAGACCCAGTACTTC; CDR3aa: CASSLTKPAGMETQYF
abundance: many; v_gene: TRBV20-1; j_gene: TRBJ2-5; d_gene: -; CDR3nt: TGCAGTGCTATACGATGGGAGACCCAGTACTTC; CDR3aa: CSAIRWETQYF
abundance: few; v_gene: TRBV6-2/TRBV6-3; j_gene: TRBJ1-1; d_gene: -; CDR3nt: TGTGCCAGCAGCCACGGGGCTTACTGGGACGCTTTCTTT; CDR3aa: CASSHGAYWDAFF
abundance: many; v_gene: TRBV27; j_gene: TRBJ2-1; d_gene: -; CDR3nt: TGTGCCAGCAGTTGGGCTACTGAGCAGTTCTTC; CDR3aa: CASSWATEQFF
abundance: few; v_gene: TRBV3-1; j_gene: TRBJ2-5; d_gene: -; CDR3nt: TGTGCCAGCAGCCCCGCCTTGGACAGGGAGGGAGAAGAGACCCAGTACTTC; CDR3aa: CASSPALDREGEETQYF
abundance: -; v_gene: TRBV9; j_gene: TRBJ2-4; d_gene: TRBD2; CDR3nt: TGTGCCAGCAGCGCGACTAGCGGGAGGGCCCAGGACATTCAGTACTTC; CDR3aa: CASSATSGRAQDIQYF
abundance: many; v_gene: TRBV20-1; j_gene: TRBJ2-1; d_gene: -; CDR3nt: TGCAGTGCTAGAGATCGCAGGGCGAGCTCCTACAATGAGCAGTTCTTC; CDR3aa: CSARDRRASSYNEQFF
abundance: few; v_gene: TRBV7-6; j_gene: TRBJ1-6; d_gene: TRBD1; CDR3nt: TGTGCCAGTACTCCGGGACAGGGTTCCTATAATTCACCCCTCCACTTT; CDR3aa: CASTPGQGSYNSPLHF
abundance: few; v_gene: TRBV2; j_gene: TRBJ2-3; d_gene: -; CDR3nt: TGTGCCAGCAGTGGGGAGCGGGGCACAGATACGCAGTATTTT; CDR3aa: CASSGERGTDTQYF
abundance: few; v_gene: TRBV27; j_gene: TRBJ2-7; d_gene: -; CDR3nt: TGTGCCAGCAGTATAACCCGGACAGCCTACGAGCAGTACTTC; CDR3aa: CASSITRTAYEQYF
abundance: few; v_gene: TRBV29-1; j_gene: TRBJ2-7; d_gene: -; CDR3nt: TGCAGCGTTGAGATGGGTAGCGAAACTTACGAGCAGTACTTC; CDR3aa: CSVEMGSETYEQYF
abundance: many; v_gene: TRBV20-1; j_gene: TRBJ2-3; d_gene: -; CDR3nt: TGCAGTGCTAATTTAATCACAGATACGCAGTATTTT; CDR3aa: CSANLITDTQYF
abundance: many; v_gene: TRBV5-1; j_gene: TRBJ1-6; d_gene: TRBD1; CDR3nt: TGCGCCAGCAGACGGGACAGCACACCCCTCCACTTT; CDR3aa: CASRRDSTPLHF
abundance: many; v_gene: TRBV5-5; j_gene: TRBJ2-2; d_gene: -; CDR3nt: TGTGCCAGCAGCCTCATAGGGGGACCGAACACCGGGGAGCTGTTTTTT; CDR3aa: CASSLIGGPNTGELFF
abundance: -; v_gene: TRBV12-3/TRBV12-4; j_gene: TRBJ1-3; d_gene: -; CDR3nt: TGTGCCAGCAGTTTAGTTGGATCTAGTGACATCATATATTTT; CDR3aa: CASSLVGSSDIIYF
abundance: few; v_gene: TRBV7-9; j_gene: TRBJ2-6; d_gene: -; CDR3nt: TGTGCCAGCAGCTTAATCCTGAACTCTGGGGCCAACGTCCTGACTTTC; CDR3aa: CASSLILNSGANVLTF
abundance: -; v_gene: TRBV11-2; j_gene: TRBJ2-4; d_gene: TRBD2; CDR3nt: TGTGCCAGCAGCTCCGCCCCGGGAGGGAGGGTGGAAGCCAAAAACATTCAGTACTTC; CDR3aa: CASSSAPGGRVEAKNIQYF
abundance: -; v_gene: TRBV15; j_gene: TRBJ1-1; d_gene: TRBD1; CDR3nt: TGTGCCACCAGCAGAGATCAGGGGGTGAACACTGAAGCTTTCTTT; CDR3aa: CATSRDQGVNTEAFF
abundance: -; v_gene: TRBV28; j_gene: TRBJ2-7; d_gene: -; CDR3nt: TGTGCCAGCAGAACCACAGTCTACGAGCAGTACTTC; CDR3aa: CASRTTVYEQYF
abundance: -; v_gene: TRBV5-4; j_gene: TRBJ2-1; d_gene: TRBD2; CDR3nt: TGTGCCAGCAGCTTGGGTCTCGCGGGAGATGAGCAGTTCTTC; CDR3aa: CASSLGLAGDEQFF
abundance: many; v_gene: TRBV20-1; j_gene: TRBJ2-3; d_gene: -; CDR3nt: TGCAGTGCGCGACAGTACACAGATACGCAGTATTTT; CDR3aa: CSARQYTDTQYF
abundance: few; v_gene: TRBV2; j_gene: TRBJ1-5; d_gene: -; CDR3nt: TGTGCCAGCAGTGAACGTGGCCCGGGGCCAGGGGCCCAGCATTTT; CDR3aa: CASSERGPGPGAQHF
abundance: -; v_gene: TRBV11-2; j_gene: TRBJ2-7; d_gene: -; CDR3nt: TGTGCCAGCAGCTTAGATCTAGGGGCTTACGAGCAGTACTTC; CDR3aa: CASSLDLGAYEQYF
abundance: few; v_gene: TRBV6-1; j_gene: TRBJ2-1; d_gene: -; CDR3nt: TGTGCCAGCCGTCGAGGACCCGGAGGGCCCCTTTACAATGAGCAGTTCTTC; CDR3aa: CASRRGPGGPLYNEQFF
abundance: few; v_gene: TRBV7-9; j_gene: TRBJ1-2; d_gene: TRBD1; CDR3nt: TGTGCCAGCAGGCCCGGCCTTGACAGGGAGGGTCGGTATGGCTACACCTTC; CDR3aa: CASRPGLDREGRYGYTF
abundance: -; v_gene: TRBV24-1; j_gene: TRBJ2-3; d_gene: TRBD2; CDR3nt: TGTGCCACCAGTGATTTCCCTAGCGGGAGCATAAATACGCAGTATTTT; CDR3aa: CATSDFPSGSINTQYF
abundance: few; v_gene: TRBV2; j_gene: TRBJ2-2; d_gene: -; CDR3nt: TGTGCCAGCAGTGCAGAGAACACCGGGGAGCTGTTTTTT; CDR3aa: CASSAENTGELFF
abundance: many; v_gene: TRBV7-2; j_gene: TRBJ2-1; d_gene: -; CDR3nt: TGTGCCAGCATCGATATCGGGAAGGGGTCCTACAATGAGCAGTTCTTC; CDR3aa: CASIDIGKGSYNEQFF
abundance: many; v_gene: TRBV7-3; j_gene: TRBJ1-1; d_gene: TRBD1; CDR3nt: TGTGCCAGCACCCCGGGACAGGGGAGAACTGAAGCTTTCTTT; CDR3aa: CASTPGQGRTEAFF
abundance: -; v_gene: TRBV7-8; j_gene: TRBJ2-7; d_gene: -; CDR3nt: TGTGCCAGCAGCTTCTACGGGGACCCCTACGAGCAGTACTTC; CDR3aa: CASSFYGDPYEQYF
abundance: few; v_gene: TRBV12-3/TRBV12-4; j_gene: TRBJ2-1; d_gene: -; CDR3nt: TGTGCCAGCAGCGGTCCGGACAATGAGCAGTTCTTC; CDR3aa: CASSGPDNEQFF
abundance: few; v_gene: TRBV6-4; j_gene: TRBJ2-3; d_gene: -; CDR3nt: TGTGCCAGCAGTGAGCAAGGGGGACGGGATACGCAGTATTTT; CDR3aa: CASSEQGGRDTQYF
abundance: many; v_gene: TRBV4-1; j_gene: TRBJ1-3; d_gene: -; CDR3nt: TGCGCCAGCAGCCCAACTAGAACTTCTGGAAACACCATATATTTT; CDR3aa: CASSPTRTSGNTIYF
abundance: few; v_gene: TRBV7-8; j_gene: TRBJ2-3; d_gene: TRBD1; CDR3nt: TGTGCCAGCAGCTTGGGACAGAACACAGATACGCAGTATTTT; CDR3aa: CASSLGQNTDTQYF
abundance: -; v_gene: TRBV6-1; j_gene: TRBJ1-5; d_gene: -; CDR3nt: TGTGCCAGCAGTGCCAGTGGGGTCTATCAGCCCCAGCATTTT; CDR3aa: CASSASGVYQPQHF
abundance: many; v_gene: TRBV24-1; j_gene: TRBJ2-3; d_gene: TRBD1; CDR3nt: TGTGCCACCAGTGATTTGGTCGACACTCCAGGGGGTACGCAGTATTTT; CDR3aa: CATSDLVDTPGGTQYF
abundance: -; v_gene: TRBV5-1; j_gene: TRBJ2-1; d_gene: TRBD1; CDR3nt: TGCGCCAGCAGCTTGTACAGGGGGCCTCCCGGTGAGCAGTTCTTC; CDR3aa: CASSLYRGPPGEQFF
abundance: few; v_gene: TRBV7-6; j_gene: TRBJ1-6; d_gene: -; CDR3nt: TGTGCCAGCAGCTCTGAGAGAAATTCACCCCTCCACTTT; CDR3aa: CASSSERNSPLHF
abundance: many; v_gene: TRBV14; j_gene: TRBJ2-2; d_gene: TRBD2; CDR3nt: TGTGCCAGCAGCCGGCTAGCGGGAACCGGGGAGCTGTTTTTT; CDR3aa: CASSRLAGTGELFF
abundance: -; v_gene: TRBV5-1; j_gene: TRBJ1-2; d_gene: -; CDR3nt: TGCGCCAGCAGCTTGGATGGAGCGGGCTATGGCTACACCTTC; CDR3aa: CASSLDGAGYGYTF
abundance: -; v_gene: TRBV20-1; j_gene: TRBJ2-7; d_gene: TRBD1; CDR3nt: TGCAGTGCCAGATTCCGGGACAGGGGCTTCTACGAGCAGTACTTC; CDR3aa: CSARFRDRGFYEQYF
abundance: many; v_gene: TRBV6-2/TRBV6-3; j_gene: TRBJ2-7; d_gene: TRBD2; CDR3nt: TGTGCCAGCAGTTACCCGAGCGGGAGGGACGAGCAGTACTTC; CDR3aa: CASSYPSGRDEQYF